This T cell receptor (beta chain) was recovered during a study of neurological immune-mediated disorders. The CDR3 contains 14 residues. Germline V gene sequence: CDR1 DFQATT, CDR2 SNEGSKA (reference sequence). Unmatched junction bases numbered 4, after V lost 0 bases and J lost 7 bases. Unsorted libraries were generated from 2 million PBMCs. These cells had been stored in RNAlater at -80 C. This clonotype was counted many times. Its matching antigen is unknown. The cDNA came from 5'RACE, which used 10-nucleotide random UMIs. From 15-18 subjects, every sequencing run obtained over 190 million TCR-beta sequences. TCRdb called the 5' RACE reads again in MiXCR, with one record for every CDR3 protein. The table includes approximately 50,000 distinct CDR3 sequences, about a tenth detected once. General study results and limits: Patients with HTLV-1-associated myelopathy showed the most TCR clonal expansion. Those with multiple sclerosis showed the least, falling below healthy controls.

The chain carries TRBV20-1 and TRBJ2-1; 9 bases map to TRBD2. The source material was PBMCs. The clonotype comes from a man in his 70s with HTLV-1-associated myelopathy (HAM/TSP). The CDR3 bases are TGCAGTGCTAGAGACCCTAGCGGGGTTAATGAGCAGTTCTTC. Encoded protein: CSARDPSGVNEQFF.